The clone carrying this T cell receptor (beta chain) was seen only a few times. Its target is not known. V lost 7 bases and J 2 bases, leaving 17 bases between the germline ends. Germline V CDR1 and CDR2: MGHDK, SYGVNS. The length of the CDR3 is 15 residues. Every isolated RNA sample was fully reverse transcribed, so sequencing captured expressed TCRB transcripts. Sequenced by immunoSEQ multiplex PCR; TCRdb stores in-frame clones only, minus some. The sample lists 680,000 or so clones, 10% to 15% seen once, with about 0.02% in the top ten. This record belongs to a study of beta chain features in type 1 diabetes. Whole-study results and caveats: Moderately but significantly shorter TCRB CDR3s were found in Type 1 diabetes patients in all four CD4+ subsets.

The collection from each donor was one heparinised blood draw averaging roughly 0.12 L. Over 95% purity was reached by all sorted populations. The sequence came from a man aged 18 to 30 with type 1 diabetes. This sequence joins TRBV25-1 and TRBJ2-5; D is perhaps TRBD2 (6 bases). Sequenced sample: naive CD4+ T cells from blood. In DNA, the CDR3 is TGTGCCAGCACCCCACCTATTCGGGAGCAAGAGACCCAGTACTTC. It specifies CASTPPIREQETQYF.